The table lists the clone carrying this T cell receptor beta chain with a few counts. This record comes from a study of T-cell reconstitution after alpha-beta-depleted transplantation in children. Trimming removed 0 bases from V and 0 bases from J, with 11 bases in between. Germline CDR1 is DFQATT and CDR2 is SNEGSKA (reference sequence). The CDR3 loop spans 15 amino acids. A library of TCRbeta sequences, prepared with unique molecular identifiers, was generated. TCRdb reprocessed the PCR reads with MiXCR, giving one entry per CDR3 protein. The sample includes 330,000 or so distinct CDR3 sequences, 10% of them seen just once.

The source was PBMCs from the stem cell graft donor, collected from the stem cell graft. The TCR was taken from a human donor who donated a stem cell graft to a child with acute lymphoblastic leukemia. This chain connects TRBV20-1 to TRBJ1-1; D is unclear. CDR3 nucleotide sequence: TGCAGTGCTAGAGACGCGGTGGGCATGAACACTGAAGCTTTCTTT. As protein: CSARDAVGMNTEAFF.